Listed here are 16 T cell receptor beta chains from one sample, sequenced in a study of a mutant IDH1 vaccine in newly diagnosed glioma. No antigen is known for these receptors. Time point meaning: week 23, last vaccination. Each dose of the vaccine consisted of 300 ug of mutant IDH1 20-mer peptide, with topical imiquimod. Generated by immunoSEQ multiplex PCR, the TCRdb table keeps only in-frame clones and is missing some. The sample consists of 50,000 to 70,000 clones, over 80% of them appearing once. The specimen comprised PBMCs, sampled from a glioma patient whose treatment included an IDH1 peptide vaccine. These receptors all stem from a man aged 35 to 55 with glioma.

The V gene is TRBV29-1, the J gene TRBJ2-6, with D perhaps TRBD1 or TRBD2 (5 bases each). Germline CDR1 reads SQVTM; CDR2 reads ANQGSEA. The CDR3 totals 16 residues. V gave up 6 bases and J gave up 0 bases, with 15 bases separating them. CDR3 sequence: CSVARDVDSGANVLTF. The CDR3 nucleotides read TGCAGCGTCGCCCGGGACGTCGACTCTGGGGCCAACGTCCTGACTTTC.

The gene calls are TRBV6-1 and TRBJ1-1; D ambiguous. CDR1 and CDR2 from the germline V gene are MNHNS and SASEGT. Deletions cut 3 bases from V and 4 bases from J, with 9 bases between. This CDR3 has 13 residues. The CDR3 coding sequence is TGTGCCAGCAGTGAGCTTCTTGGCACTGAAGCTTTCTTT. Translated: CASSELLGTEAFF.

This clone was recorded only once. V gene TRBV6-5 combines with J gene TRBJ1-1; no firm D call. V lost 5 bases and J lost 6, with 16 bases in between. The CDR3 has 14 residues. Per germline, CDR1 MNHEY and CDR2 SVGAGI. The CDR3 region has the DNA TGTGCCAGCAGTATGCTGAGAGGGAGCGCTGAAGCTTTCTTT. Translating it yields CASSMLRGSAEAFF.

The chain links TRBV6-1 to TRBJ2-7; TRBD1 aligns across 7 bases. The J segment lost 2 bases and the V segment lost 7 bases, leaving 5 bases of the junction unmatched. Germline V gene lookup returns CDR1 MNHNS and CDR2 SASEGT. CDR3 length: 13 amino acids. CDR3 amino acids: CASTGTETYEQYF. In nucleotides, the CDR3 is TGTGCCAGCACCGGGACAGAGACCTACGAGCAGTACTTC.

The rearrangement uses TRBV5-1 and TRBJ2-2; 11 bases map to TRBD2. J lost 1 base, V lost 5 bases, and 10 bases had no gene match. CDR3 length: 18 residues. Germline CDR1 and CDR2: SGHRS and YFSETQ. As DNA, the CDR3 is TGCGCCAGCAGTTTTGGTAGAGGGACTAGCGGGAACACCGGGGAGCTGTTTTTT. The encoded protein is CASSFGRGTSGNTGELFF.

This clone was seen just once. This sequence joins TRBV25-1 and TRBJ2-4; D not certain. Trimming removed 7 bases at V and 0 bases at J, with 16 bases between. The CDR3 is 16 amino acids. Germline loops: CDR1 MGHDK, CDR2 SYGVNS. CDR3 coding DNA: TGTGCCAGCACTCCCCCGTTCGGCGAAGCCAAAAACATTCAGTACTTC. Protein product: CASTPPFGEAKNIQYF.

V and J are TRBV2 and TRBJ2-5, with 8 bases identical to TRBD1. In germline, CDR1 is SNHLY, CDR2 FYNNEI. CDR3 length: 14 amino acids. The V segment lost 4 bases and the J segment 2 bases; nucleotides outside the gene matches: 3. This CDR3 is CASSVRTGQETQYF. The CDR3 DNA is TGTGCCAGCAGTGTCCGGACAGGGCAAGAGACCCAGTACTTC. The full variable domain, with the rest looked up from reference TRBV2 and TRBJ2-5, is EPEVTQTPSHQVTQMGQEVILRCVPISNHLYFYWYRQILGQKVEFLVSFYNNEISEKSEIFDDQFSVERPDGSNFTLKIRSTKLEDSAMYFCASSVRTGQETQYFGPGTRLLVL.

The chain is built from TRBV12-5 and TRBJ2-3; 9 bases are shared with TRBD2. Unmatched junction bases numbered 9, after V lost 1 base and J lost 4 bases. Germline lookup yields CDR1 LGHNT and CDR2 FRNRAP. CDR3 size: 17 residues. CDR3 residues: CASGLDYSGSAADTQYF. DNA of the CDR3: TGTGCTAGTGGTTTGGACTATAGCGGGAGCGCGGCAGATACGCAGTATTTT.

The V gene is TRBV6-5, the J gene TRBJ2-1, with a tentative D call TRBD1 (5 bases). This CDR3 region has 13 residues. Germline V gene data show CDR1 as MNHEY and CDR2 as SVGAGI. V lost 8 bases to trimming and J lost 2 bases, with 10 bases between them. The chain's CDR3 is CASRQGAYNEQFF. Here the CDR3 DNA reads TGTGCCAGCCGACAAGGGGCCTACAATGAGCAGTTCTTC.

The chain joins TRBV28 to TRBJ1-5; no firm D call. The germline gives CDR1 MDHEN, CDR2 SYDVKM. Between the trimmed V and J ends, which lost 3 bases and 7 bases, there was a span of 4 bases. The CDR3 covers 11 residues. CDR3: CASSFRQPQHF. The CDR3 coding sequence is TGTGCCAGCAGTTTTAGACAGCCCCAGCATTTT.

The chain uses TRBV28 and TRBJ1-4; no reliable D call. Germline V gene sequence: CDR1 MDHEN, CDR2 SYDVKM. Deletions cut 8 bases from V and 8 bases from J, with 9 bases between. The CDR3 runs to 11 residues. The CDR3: CASAAEEKLFF. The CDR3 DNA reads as TGTGCCAGCGCGGCGGAAGAAAAACTGTTTTTT.

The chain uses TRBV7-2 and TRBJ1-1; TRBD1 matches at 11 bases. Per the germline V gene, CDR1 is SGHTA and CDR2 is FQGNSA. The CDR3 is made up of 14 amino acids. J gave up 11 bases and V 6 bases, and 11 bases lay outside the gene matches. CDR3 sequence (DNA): TGTGCCAGCAGTGGGGGACAGGGGGTGATATCGGCTTTCTTT. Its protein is CASSGGQGVISAFF.

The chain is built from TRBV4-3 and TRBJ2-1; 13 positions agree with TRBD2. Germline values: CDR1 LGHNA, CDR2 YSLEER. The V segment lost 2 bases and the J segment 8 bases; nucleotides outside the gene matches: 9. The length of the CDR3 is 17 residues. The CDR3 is CASSQKVGLAGADEQFF. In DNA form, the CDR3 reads TGCGCCAGCAGCCAAAAAGTCGGACTAGCGGGAGCCGATGAGCAGTTCTTC.

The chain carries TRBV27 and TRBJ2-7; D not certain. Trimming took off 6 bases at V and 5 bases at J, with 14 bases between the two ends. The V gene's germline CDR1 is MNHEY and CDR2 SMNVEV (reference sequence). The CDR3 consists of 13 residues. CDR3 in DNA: TGTGCCAGCAGGCTATCAGATTCTAACGAGCAGTACTTC. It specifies CASRLSDSNEQYF.

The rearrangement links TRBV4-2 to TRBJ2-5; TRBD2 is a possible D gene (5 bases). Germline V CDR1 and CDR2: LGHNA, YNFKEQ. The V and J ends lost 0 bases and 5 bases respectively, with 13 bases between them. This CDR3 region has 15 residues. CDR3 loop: CASSQDWGVGETQYF. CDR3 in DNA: TGTGCCAGCAGCCAAGATTGGGGAGTAGGGGAGACCCAGTACTTC.

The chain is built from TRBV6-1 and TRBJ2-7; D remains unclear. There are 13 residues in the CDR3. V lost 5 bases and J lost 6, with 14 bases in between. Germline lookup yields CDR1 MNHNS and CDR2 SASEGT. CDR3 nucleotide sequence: TGTGCCAGCAGTCGGCCGCTAACGCGCGAGCAGTACTTC. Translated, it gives CASSRPLTREQYF.